This TCR beta chain was captured by sequencing in a study of PD-L1 blockade in urothelial cancer. Study information: Patients previously received 0 to 3 chemotherapy regimens.

The V gene lost 4 bases and the J gene lost 1 base, with 12 bases spanning the gap. Looked up from germline, CDR1 is SGDLS and CDR2 is YYNGEE. The CDR3 sequence is 15 residues long. Sequencing was performed with immunoSEQ multiplex PCR; in TCRdb, only in-frame clones are kept and a portion is missing. The table shows more than 90,000 clones, with over 80% occurring only once. Documented time point: peripheral blood 6 weeks after treatment start. The sequencing used PBMCs, collected around atezolizumab (anti-PD-L1) treatment. The genes are TRBV9 and TRBJ1-3, with D unclear. This receptor was taken from a man in his 70s with urothelial cancer. The CDR3 DNA reads as TGTGCCAGCAGCCCAGGAGGGATTTCTGGAAACACCATATATTTT. It yields the protein CASSPGGISGNTIYF.